A single TCR beta chain is shown here with its context. The CDR3 contains 14 residues. The J segment lost 2 bases and the V segment lost 6 bases, leaving 3 bases of the junction unmatched. Germline CDR1 MNHEY, CDR2 SVGAGI. The data belong to a study of blood T cell repertoires in COVID-19. At the level of the study: Nucleic acid was either cDNA or gDNA, and it came from T cells, B-cell-depleted T cells, or PBMCs.

The protocol was immunoSEQ multiplex PCR, while the TCRdb copy is restricted to in-frame clones and leaves out a portion. The table has 70,000 to 95,000 clones, about 92% seen once. This clonotype originated in a woman between 55 and 75 years old with active COVID-19. Specimen: peripheral blood. The chain links TRBV6-5 to TRBJ2-1; 8 bases align to TRBD2. CDR3 amino acids: CASRRGGAYNEQFF. CDR3 nucleotides: TGTGCCAGCAGACGGGGGGGTGCCTACAATGAGCAGTTCTTC.